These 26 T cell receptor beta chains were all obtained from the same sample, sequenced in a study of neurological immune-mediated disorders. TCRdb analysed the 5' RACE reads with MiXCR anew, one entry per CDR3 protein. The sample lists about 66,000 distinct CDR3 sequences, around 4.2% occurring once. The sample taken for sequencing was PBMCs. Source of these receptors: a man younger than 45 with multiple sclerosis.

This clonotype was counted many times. The CDR3 region has the DNA TGTGCCAGCAGCCGCCTCTCTGGGGCCAACGTCCTGACTTTC. Translating it yields CASSRLSGANVLTF. J is TRBJ2-6 and V is TRBV3-1; D uncertain. Trimming pared 4 bases from V and 0 bases from J, leaving 4 bases between. The CDR3 is 14 amino acids. CDR1 is LGHDT and CDR2 is YNNKEL in the germline V gene (reference sequence).

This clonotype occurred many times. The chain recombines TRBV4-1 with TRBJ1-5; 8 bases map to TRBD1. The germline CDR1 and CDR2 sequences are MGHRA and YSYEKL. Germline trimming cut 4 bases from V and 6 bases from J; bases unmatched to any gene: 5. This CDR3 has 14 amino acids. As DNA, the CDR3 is TGCGCCAGCAGCCCTACCGACAGGGGTCAGCCCCAGCATTTT. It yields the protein CASSPTDRGQPQHF.

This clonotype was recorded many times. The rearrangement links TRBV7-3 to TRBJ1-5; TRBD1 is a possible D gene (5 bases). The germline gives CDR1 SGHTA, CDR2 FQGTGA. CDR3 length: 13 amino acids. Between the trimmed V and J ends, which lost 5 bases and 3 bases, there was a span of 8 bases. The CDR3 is CASSRGSNQPQHF. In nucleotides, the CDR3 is TGTGCCAGCAGCCGGGGGTCCAATCAGCCCCAGCATTTT.

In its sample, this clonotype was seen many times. CDR3 region: CASSRSGGKETQYF. DNA of the CDR3: TGTGCCAGCAGTCGAAGCGGGGGGAAAGAGACCCAGTACTTC. The gene calls are TRBV12-3 or TRBV12-4 and TRBJ2-5, with TRBD2 matching 9 bases. The CDR3 loop spans 14 amino acids. Germline trimming cut 5 bases from V and 3 bases from J; bases unmatched to any gene: 4.

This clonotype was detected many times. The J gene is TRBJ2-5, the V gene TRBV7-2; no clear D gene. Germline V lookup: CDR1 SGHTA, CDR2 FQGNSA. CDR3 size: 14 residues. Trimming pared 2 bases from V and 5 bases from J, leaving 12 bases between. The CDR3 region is CASSLLGTWETQYF. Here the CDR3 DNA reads TGTGCCAGCAGCTTACTTGGCACCTGGGAGACCCAGTACTTC.

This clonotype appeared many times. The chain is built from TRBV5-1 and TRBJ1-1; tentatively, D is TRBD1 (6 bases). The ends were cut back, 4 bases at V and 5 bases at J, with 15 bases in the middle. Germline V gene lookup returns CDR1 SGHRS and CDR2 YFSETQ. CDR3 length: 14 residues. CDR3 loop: CASSEGGSLTEAFF. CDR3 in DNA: TGCGCCAGCAGCGAAGGGGGTAGTTTGACTGAAGCTTTCTTT.

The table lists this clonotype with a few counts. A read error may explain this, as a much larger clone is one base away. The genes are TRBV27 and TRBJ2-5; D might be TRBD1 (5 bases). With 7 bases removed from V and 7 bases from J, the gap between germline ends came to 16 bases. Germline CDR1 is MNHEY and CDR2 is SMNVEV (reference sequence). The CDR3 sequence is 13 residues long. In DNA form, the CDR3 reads TGTGCCAGCATCGGTACAGGTGGGTGGACCCAGTACTTC. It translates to CASIGTGGWTQYF.

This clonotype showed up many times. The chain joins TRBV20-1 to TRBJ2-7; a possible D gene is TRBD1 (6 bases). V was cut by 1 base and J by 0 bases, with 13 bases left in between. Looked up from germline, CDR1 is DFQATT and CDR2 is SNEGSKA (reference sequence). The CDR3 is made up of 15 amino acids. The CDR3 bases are TGCAGTGCTAGAGGAACCGGACAGACCTCCTACGAGCAGTACTTC. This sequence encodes CSARGTGQTSYEQYF.

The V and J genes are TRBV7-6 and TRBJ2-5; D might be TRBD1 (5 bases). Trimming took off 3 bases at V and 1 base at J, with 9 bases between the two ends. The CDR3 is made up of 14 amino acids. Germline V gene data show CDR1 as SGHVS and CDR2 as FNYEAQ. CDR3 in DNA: TGTGCCAGCAGCTTCCACAGGACCCAAGAGACCCAGTACTTC. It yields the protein CASSFHRTQETQYF.

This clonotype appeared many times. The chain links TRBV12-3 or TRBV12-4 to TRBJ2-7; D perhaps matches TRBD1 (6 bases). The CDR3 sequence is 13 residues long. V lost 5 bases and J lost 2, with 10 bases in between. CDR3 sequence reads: CASSRDKPYEQYF. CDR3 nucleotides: TGTGCCAGCAGTCGGGACAAACCCTACGAGCAGTACTTC.

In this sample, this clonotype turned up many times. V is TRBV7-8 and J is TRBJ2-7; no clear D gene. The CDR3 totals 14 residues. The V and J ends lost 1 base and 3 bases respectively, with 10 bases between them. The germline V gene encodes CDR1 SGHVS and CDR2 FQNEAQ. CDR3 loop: CASSLGSGYYEQYF. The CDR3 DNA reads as TGTGCCAGCAGCTTAGGGTCCGGCTACTACGAGCAGTACTTC. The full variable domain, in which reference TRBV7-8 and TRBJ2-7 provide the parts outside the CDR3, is GAGVSQSPRYKVAKRGQDVALRCDPISGHVSLFWYQQALGQGPEFLTYFQNEAQLDKSGLPSDRFFAERPEGSVSTLKIQRTQQEDSAVYLCASSLGSGYYEQYFGPGTRLTVT.

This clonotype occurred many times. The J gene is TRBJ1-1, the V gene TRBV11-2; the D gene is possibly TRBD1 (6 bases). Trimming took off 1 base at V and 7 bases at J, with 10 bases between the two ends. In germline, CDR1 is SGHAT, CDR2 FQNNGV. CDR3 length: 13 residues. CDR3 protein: CASSLGPDSEAFF. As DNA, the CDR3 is TGTGCCAGCAGCTTAGGGCCGGACAGTGAAGCTTTCTTT.

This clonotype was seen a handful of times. This CDR3 reads CASSLLGQNTEAFF. The CDR3 DNA reads TGTGCCAGCAGCTTGTTGGGACAGAACACTGAAGCTTTCTTT. V is TRBV5-6 and J is TRBJ1-1, with a possible D match to TRBD1 (6 bases). The germline V gene has CDR1 SGHDT and CDR2 YYEEEE. This CDR3 is 14 amino acids long. Trimming cost V 1 base and J 1 base, with 8 bases left between them.

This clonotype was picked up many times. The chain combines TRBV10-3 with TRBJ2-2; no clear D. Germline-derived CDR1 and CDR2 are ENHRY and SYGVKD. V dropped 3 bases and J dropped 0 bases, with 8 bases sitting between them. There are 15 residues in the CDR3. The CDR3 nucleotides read TGTGCCATCAGTGACAGGCAAGCGAACACCGGGGAGCTGTTTTTT. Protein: CAISDRQANTGELFF.

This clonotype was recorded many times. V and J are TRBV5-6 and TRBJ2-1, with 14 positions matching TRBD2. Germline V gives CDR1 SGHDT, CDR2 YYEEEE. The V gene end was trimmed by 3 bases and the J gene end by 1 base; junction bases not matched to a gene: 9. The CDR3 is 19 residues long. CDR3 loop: CASSSGLAGATRSYNEQFF. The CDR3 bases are TGTGCCAGCAGCTCGGGACTAGCGGGGGCTACGAGGTCCTACAATGAGCAGTTCTTC.

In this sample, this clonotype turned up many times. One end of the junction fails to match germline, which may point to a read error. The CDR3 region has the DNA TGTGCCAGCAGCCAAGGGATCCTAGGACAGAACTTC. It encodes CASSQGILGQNF. This rearrangement joins TRBV3-1 to TRBJ2-1; a weak D match, TRBD1 (6 bases). This CDR3 region has 12 residues. Germline CDR1 reads LGHDT; CDR2 reads YNNKEL (reference sequence).

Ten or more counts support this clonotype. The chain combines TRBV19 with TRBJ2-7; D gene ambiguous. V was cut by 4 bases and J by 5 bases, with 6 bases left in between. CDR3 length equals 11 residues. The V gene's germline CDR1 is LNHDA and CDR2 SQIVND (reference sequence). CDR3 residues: CASSSRDEQYF. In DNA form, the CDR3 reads TGTGCCAGTAGTAGCCGGGACGAGCAGTACTTC.

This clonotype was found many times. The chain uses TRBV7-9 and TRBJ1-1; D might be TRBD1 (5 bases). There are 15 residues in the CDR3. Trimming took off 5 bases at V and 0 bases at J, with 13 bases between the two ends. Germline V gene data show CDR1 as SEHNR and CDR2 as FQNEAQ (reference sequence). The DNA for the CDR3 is TGTGCCAGCAGCCCGACAGAGCTCATGAACACTGAAGCTTTCTTT. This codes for CASSPTELMNTEAFF.

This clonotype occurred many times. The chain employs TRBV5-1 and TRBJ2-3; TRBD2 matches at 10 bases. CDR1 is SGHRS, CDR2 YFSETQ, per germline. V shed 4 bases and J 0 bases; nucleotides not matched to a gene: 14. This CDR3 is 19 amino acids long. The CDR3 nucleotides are TGCGCCAGCAGCCCGCTTGCTAGCGGGGGTCCCACTAGCACAGATACGCAGTATTTT. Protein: CASSPLASGGPTSTDTQYF. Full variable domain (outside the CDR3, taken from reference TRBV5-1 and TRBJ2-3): KAGVTQTPRYLIKTRGQQVTLSCSPISGHRSVSWYQQTPGQGLQFLFEYFSETQRNKGNFPGRFSGRQFSNSRSEMNVSTLELGDSALYLCASSPLASGGPTSTDTQYFGPGTRLTVL.

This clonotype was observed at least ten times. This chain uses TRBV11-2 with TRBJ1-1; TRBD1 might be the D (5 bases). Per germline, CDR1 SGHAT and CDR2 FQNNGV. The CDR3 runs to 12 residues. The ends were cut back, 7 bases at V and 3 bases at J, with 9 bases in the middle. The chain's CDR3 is CASNLGDTEAFF. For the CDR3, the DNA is TGTGCCAGCAACCTAGGGGACACTGAAGCTTTCTTT.

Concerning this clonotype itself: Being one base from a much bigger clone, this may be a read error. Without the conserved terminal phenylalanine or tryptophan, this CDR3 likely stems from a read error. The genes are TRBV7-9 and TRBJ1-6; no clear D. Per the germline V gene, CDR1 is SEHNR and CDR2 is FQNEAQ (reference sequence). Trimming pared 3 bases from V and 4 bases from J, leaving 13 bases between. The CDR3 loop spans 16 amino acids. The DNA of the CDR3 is TGTGCCAGCAGCTTGGACCGTGGACTATATAATTCACCCCTCCACATT. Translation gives CASSLDRGLYNSPLHI.

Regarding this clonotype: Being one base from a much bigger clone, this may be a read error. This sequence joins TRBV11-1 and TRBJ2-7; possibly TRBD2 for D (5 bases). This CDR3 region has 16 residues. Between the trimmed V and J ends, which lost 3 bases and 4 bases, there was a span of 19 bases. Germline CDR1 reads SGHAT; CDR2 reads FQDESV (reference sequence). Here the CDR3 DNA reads TGTGCCAGCAGCTTGCTGGATTCGGGAAACGTATACGAGCAGTACTTC. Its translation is CASSLLDSGNVYEQYF. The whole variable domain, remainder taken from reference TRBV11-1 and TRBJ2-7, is EAEVAQSPRYKITEKSQAVAFWCDPISGHATLYWYRQILGQGPELLVQFQDESVVDDSQLPKDRFSAERLKGVDSTLKIQPAELGDSAMYLCASSLLDSGNVYEQYFGPGTRLTVT.

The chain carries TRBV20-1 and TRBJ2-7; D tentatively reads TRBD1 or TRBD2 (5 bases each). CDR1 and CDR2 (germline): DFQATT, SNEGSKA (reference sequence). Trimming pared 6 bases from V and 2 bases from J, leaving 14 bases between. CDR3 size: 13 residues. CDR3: CSAALGVTYEQYF. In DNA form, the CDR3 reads TGCAGTGCCGCGTTGGGGGTCACCTACGAGCAGTACTTC.

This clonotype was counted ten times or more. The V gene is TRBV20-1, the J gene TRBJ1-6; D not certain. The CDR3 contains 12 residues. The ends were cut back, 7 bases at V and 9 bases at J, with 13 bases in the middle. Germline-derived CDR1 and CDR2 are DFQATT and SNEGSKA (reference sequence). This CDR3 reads CSGMDRSSPLHF. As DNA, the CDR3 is TGCAGTGGAATGGATAGGTCTTCACCCCTCCACTTT.

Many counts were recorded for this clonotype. CDR3 protein: CSARERGEQYF. In DNA form, the CDR3 reads TGCAGTGCTAGGGAACGGGGGGAGCAGTACTTC. The chain is built from TRBV20-1 and TRBJ2-7; possibly TRBD2 for D (6 bases). The CDR3 sequence is 11 residues long. CDR1 DFQATT and CDR2 SNEGSKA come from the germline V gene (reference sequence). Deletions cut 3 bases from V and 7 bases from J, with 10 bases between.

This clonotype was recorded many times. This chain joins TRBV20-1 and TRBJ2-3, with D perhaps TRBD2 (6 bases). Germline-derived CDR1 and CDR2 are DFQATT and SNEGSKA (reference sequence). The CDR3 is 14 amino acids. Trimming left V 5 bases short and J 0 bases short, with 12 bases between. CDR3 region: CSASLEGSTDTQYF. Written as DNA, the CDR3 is TGCAGTGCTTCCTTGGAGGGCAGCACAGATACGCAGTATTTT.